This entry is about one TCR beta chain. Its antigen is as yet unknown. The record originates from a study of cytomegalovirus exposure and HLA in healthy donors. The CDR3 extends over 18 amino acids. Germline CDR1 and CDR2: MGHDK and SYGVNS. Trimming removed 3 bases at V and 1 base at J, with 21 bases between. Study-wide results and limits: Rare TCR sequences dominated, though some public TCRs recurred in many donors.

Amplification used 60 Vbeta primers and 13 Jbeta primers. Using immunoSEQ multiplex PCR, the repertoire was profiled, and TCRdb retains in-frame clones only, with some absent. Of fewer than 85,000 clones in the sample, around 76% are singletons; the top ten hold 4.5% to 7%. This clonotype originated in a male donor in good health and CMV-seropositive. J is TRBJ1-1 and V is TRBV25-1; D might be TRBD1 (6 bases). The source material was PBMCs. CDR3: CASSDSIAGGLKNTEAFF. The CDR3 DNA follows: TGTGCCAGCAGTGACTCCATCGCGGGGGGGCTAAAGAACACTGAAGCTTTCTTT.